The rows below give T cell receptor beta chains drawn from one sample of a study of T cells in Graves' hyperthyroidism and ophthalmopathy. MiXCR, run by TCRdb on the multiplex PCR reads, gives a single entry per CDR3 protein. The sample records 660,000 or so distinct CDR3 sequences, about a fifth being singletons. The specimen sequenced was blood. These receptors were obtained from a man aged 25-45 years with Graves' ophthalmopathy. The CDR3 runs from the conserved cysteine through the conserved F or W. Each record gives: clone size, D gene, V gene, J gene, CDR3 protein, CDR3 DNA. D genes are given only for firm matches. Some rows mark clone size as missing; the rest say once, few, many or name a class of expanded clone.

size: -
D: -
V: TRBV19
J: TRBJ2-7
CDR3: CASTASTVDEQYF
DNA: TGTGCCAGTACCGCATCGACAGTGGACGAGCAGTACTTC

size: -
D: -
V: TRBV5-5
J: TRBJ2-1
CDR3: CASSWVYSSYNEQFF
DNA: TGTGCCAGCAGTTGGGTCTATAGCTCCTACAATGAGCAGTTCTTC

size: -
D: TRBD1
V: TRBV28
J: TRBJ1-4
CDR3: CASSLPLARQGATNEKLFF
DNA: TGTGCCAGCAGTTTACCCCTGGCTAGACAGGGGGCAACTAATGAAAAACTGTTTTTT

size: -
D: -
V: TRBV12-3/TRBV12-4
J: TRBJ2-1
CDR3: CASTGVSPPEEQFF
DNA: TGTGCCAGCACCGGGGTTTCCCCCCCGGAGGAGCAGTTCTTC

size: many
D: -
V: TRBV20-1
J: TRBJ1-1
CDR3: CSAALPGEAVDTEAFF
DNA: TGCAGTGCCGCCCTCCCGGGGGAGGCGGTGGACACTGAAGCTTTCTTT

size: -
D: -
V: TRBV11-3
J: TRBJ2-5
CDR3: CASSTTVEETQYF
DNA: TGTGCCAGCAGCACGACAGTTGAAGAGACCCAGTACTTC

size: -
D: -
V: TRBV28
J: TRBJ2-4
CDR3: CASIEKGSIAKNIQYF
DNA: TGTGCCAGCATAGAGAAGGGGTCTATAGCCAAAAACATTCAGTACTTC

size: -
D: TRBD2
V: TRBV11-2
J: TRBJ2-7
CDR3: CASAPTSGSYEQYF
DNA: TGTGCCAGCGCGCCGACTAGCGGCTCCTACGAGCAGTACTTC

size: many
D: -
V: TRBV5-1
J: TRBJ1-1
CDR3: CASRGDKASNVNTEAFF
DNA: TGCGCCAGCAGGGGGGACAAGGCATCTAACGTGAACACTGAAGCTTTCTTT

size: -
D: TRBD1
V: TRBV7-2
J: TRBJ1-5
CDR3: CASGQGGNQPQHF
DNA: TGTGCCAGCGGACAGGGGGGAAATCAGCCCCAGCATTTT

size: -
D: -
V: TRBV6-1
J: TRBJ1-1
CDR3: CATETPMNTEAFF
DNA: TGTGCCACCGAGACACCTATGAACACTGAAGCTTTCTTT

size: -
D: -
V: TRBV2
J: TRBJ2-2
CDR3: CASRRSGVTGELFF
DNA: TGTGCCAGCAGGAGGTCAGGGGTCACCGGGGAGCTGTTTTTT

size: -
D: -
V: TRBV6-2/TRBV6-3
J: TRBJ2-3
CDR3: CASRESSRTDTQYF
DNA: TGTGCCAGCCGGGAAAGCTCTAGGACAGATACGCAGTATTTT

size: few
D: -
V: TRBV10-3
J: TRBJ2-7
CDR3: CAISESSREQYF
DNA: TGTGCCATCAGTGAGTCGTCGCGGGAGCAGTACTTC